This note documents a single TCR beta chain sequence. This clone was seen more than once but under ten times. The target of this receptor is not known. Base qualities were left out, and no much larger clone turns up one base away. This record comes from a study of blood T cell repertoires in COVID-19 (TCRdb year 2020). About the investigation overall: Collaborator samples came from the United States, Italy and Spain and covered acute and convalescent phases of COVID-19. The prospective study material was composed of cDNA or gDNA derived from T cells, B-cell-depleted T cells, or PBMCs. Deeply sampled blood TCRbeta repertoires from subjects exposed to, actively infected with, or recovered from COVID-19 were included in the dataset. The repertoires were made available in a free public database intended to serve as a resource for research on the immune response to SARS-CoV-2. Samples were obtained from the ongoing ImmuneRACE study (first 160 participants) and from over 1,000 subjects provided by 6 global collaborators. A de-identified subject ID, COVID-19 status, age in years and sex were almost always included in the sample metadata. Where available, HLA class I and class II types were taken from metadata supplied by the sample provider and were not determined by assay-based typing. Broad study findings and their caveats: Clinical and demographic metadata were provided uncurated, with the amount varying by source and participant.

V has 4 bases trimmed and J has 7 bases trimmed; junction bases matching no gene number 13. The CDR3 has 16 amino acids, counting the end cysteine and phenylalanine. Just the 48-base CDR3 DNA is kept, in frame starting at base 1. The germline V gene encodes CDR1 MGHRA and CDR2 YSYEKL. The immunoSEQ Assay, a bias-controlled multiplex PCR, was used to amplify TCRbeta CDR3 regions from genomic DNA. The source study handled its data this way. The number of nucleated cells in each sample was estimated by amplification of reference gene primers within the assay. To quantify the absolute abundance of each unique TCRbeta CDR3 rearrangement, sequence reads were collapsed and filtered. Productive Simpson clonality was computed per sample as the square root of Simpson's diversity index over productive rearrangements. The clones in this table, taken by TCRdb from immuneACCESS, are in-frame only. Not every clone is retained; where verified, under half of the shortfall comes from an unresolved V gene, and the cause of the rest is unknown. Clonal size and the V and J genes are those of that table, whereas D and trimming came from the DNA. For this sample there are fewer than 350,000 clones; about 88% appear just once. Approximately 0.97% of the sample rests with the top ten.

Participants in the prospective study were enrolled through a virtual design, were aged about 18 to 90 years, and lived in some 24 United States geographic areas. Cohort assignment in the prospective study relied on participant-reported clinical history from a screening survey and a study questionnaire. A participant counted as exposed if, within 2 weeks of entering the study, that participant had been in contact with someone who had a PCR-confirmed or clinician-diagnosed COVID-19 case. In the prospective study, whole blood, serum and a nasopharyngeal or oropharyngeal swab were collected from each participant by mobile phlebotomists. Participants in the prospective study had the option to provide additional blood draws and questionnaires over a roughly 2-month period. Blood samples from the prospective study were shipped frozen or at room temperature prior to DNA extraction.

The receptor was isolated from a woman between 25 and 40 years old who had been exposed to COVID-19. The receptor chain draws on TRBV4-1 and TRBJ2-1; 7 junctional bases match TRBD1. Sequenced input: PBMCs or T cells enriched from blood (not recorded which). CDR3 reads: CASSPSTGSSLNEQFF. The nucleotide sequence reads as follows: TGCGCCAGCAGCCCGTCGACAGGGTCGTCCCTAAATGAGCAGTTCTTC.